The clone carrying this T cell receptor beta chain has only one observation. Germline CDR1 SGHTA, CDR2 FQGNSA. Trimming cost V 5 bases and J 0 bases; bases outside gene matches: 5. The CDR3 has 15 amino acids. These data are taken from a study of blood T cell repertoires in COVID-19. Some clones are missing from TCRdb's copy, which holds only in-frame ones; the method was immunoSEQ multiplex PCR. The sample carries about 87,000 clones, about 85% recorded once. Followed longitudinally, the Seattle patients had been enrolled during active infection. What was sequenced was peripheral blood. The TCR was taken from an elderly woman with COVID-19, enrolled during active disease. The chain employs TRBV7-2 and TRBJ1-1; 8 bases match TRBD1. CDR3 DNA sequence: TGTGCCAGCAGCAAAAGACAGGGGCTGAACACTGAAGCTTTCTTT. This sequence encodes CASSKRQGLNTEAFF.